These 20 T cell receptor beta chains were all obtained from the same sample, sequenced in a study of cytomegalovirus exposure and HLA in healthy donors. PCR primers comprised 60 Vbeta and 13 Jbeta primers. Assay used: immunoSEQ multiplex PCR; TCRdb lists only in-frame clones, some missing. The table includes roughly 100,000 clones, about three quarters detected once. The sequencing sample was made of PBMCs. These receptors all come from a male donor in good health and CMV-seronegative.

This chain joins TRBV27 and TRBJ1-2; D remains ambiguous. Germline V CDR1 and CDR2: MNHEY, SMNVEV (reference sequence). This CDR3 is 14 amino acids long. With 3 bases removed from V and 7 bases from J, the gap between germline ends came to 15 bases. The CDR3 spells CASSFLGSEGGYTF. Here the CDR3 DNA reads TGTGCCAGCAGTTTCCTGGGATCTGAGGGTGGCTACACCTTC.

In nucleotides, the CDR3 is TGTGCCAGCGGGATAAGCGGCACCGGGGAGCTGTTTTTT. As protein: CASGISGTGELFF. The V call is TRBV7-3, the J call TRBJ2-2, with D perhaps matching TRBD2 (5 bases). Germline CDR1 reads SGHTA; CDR2 reads FQGTGA. Trimming removed 8 bases at V and 4 bases at J, with 11 bases between. CDR3 length: 13 amino acids.

The CDR3 protein is CASSLPTGFQPQHF. The CDR3 DNA reads TGTGCCAGCAGCTTACCAACAGGGTTCCAGCCCCAGCATTTT. The V call is TRBV7-3, the J call TRBJ1-5; the D gene is possibly TRBD1 (6 bases). V was pared by 2 bases and J by 7 bases, with 12 bases between. The CDR3 extends over 14 amino acids. Looked up from germline, CDR1 is SGHTA and CDR2 is FQGTGA.

This clone was counted a single time. The chain recombines TRBV2 with TRBJ1-1; D is undetermined. Looked up from germline, CDR1 is SNHLY and CDR2 is FYNNEI. CDR3 length: 13 amino acids. The V gene lost 4 bases and the J gene lost 3 bases, with 9 bases spanning the gap. Written as DNA, the CDR3 is TGTGCCAGCAGTGGGCAGGCTTACACTGAAGCTTTCTTT. Amino acid sequence: CASSGQAYTEAFF. Complete variable domain (other parts from reference TRBV2 and TRBJ1-1): EPEVTQTPSHQVTQMGQEVILRCVPISNHLYFYWYRQILGQKVEFLVSFYNNEISEKSEIFDDQFSVERPDGSNFTLKIRSTKLEDSAMYFCASSGQAYTEAFFGQGTRLTVV.

The rearrangement links TRBV5-1 to TRBJ2-1, with 14 positions matching TRBD2. After removal of 4 bases from V and 9 bases from J, the junction contained 3 bases not matched to a gene. This CDR3 is 14 amino acids long. Germline V gene lookup returns CDR1 SGHRS and CDR2 YFSETQ. The CDR3 here is CASSGTSGGPEQFF. The CDR3 DNA is TGCGCCAGCAGCGGGACTAGCGGGGGTCCTGAGCAGTTCTTC. Filled out from reference TRBV5-1 and TRBJ2-1, the complete variable domain reads KAGVTQTPRYLIKTRGQQVTLSCSPISGHRSVSWYQQTPGQGLQFLFEYFSETQRNKGNFPGRFSGRQFSNSRSEMNVSTLELGDSALYLCASSGTSGGPEQFFGPGTRLTVL.

Comment on this clone: The sample carries other DNA sequences with the same CDR3. J is TRBJ2-5 and V is TRBV5-1; 9 bases line up with TRBD1. The CDR3 is made up of 13 amino acids. The junction had 6 bases not matched to a gene; V was cut back by 7 bases and J by 5 bases. Germline CDR1 and CDR2: SGHRS and YFSETQ. The CDR3 nucleotides are TGCGCCAGCTCCCGGGACAGGGACGAGACCCAGTACTTC. Encoded protein: CASSRDRDETQYF. Full variable domain (outside the CDR3, taken from reference TRBV5-1 and TRBJ2-5): KAGVTQTPRYLIKTRGQQVTLSCSPISGHRSVSWYQQTPGQGLQFLFEYFSETQRNKGNFPGRFSGRQFSNSRSEMNVSTLELGDSALYLCASSRDRDETQYFGPGTRLLVL.

The chain uses TRBV5-1 and TRBJ2-7, with D unresolved. V lost 5 bases, J lost 0 bases, and 6 bases lay in between. The CDR3 has 12 residues. Germline assignment: CDR1 SGHRS and CDR2 YFSETQ. The CDR3 sequence is CASRSGSYEQYF. The CDR3 bases are TGCGCCAGCAGGTCGGGCTCCTACGAGCAGTACTTC.

The chain joins TRBV5-8 to TRBJ2-7, with TRBD1 matching 8 bases. This CDR3 has 13 amino acids. Germline V lookup: CDR1 SGHTS, CDR2 YDEGEE. The J segment lost 5 bases and the V segment lost 3 bases, leaving 4 bases of the junction unmatched. The CDR3 region has the DNA TGTGCCAGCAGCTCACAGGGGGGCCACGAGCAGTACTTC. It specifies CASSSQGGHEQYF.

In this sample, this clone turned up a few times. The chain is built from TRBV18 and TRBJ1-2; D remains ambiguous. CDR3 length: 14 amino acids. Trimming removed 3 bases at V and 4 bases at J, with 12 bases between. Germline V gene sequence: CDR1 KGHSH, CDR2 LQKENI. The CDR3 region has the DNA TGTGCCAGCTCACCTGTGAAGCGGGGCTATGGCTACACCTTC. It codes for CASSPVKRGYGYTF.

The chain uses TRBV5-1 and TRBJ2-1; D perhaps matches TRBD1 (6 bases). Germline V gene data show CDR1 as SGHRS and CDR2 as YFSETQ. V was cut by 7 bases and J by 2 bases, with 13 bases left in between. The CDR3 is 14 residues long. The CDR3 loop reads CASRYEGAYNEQFF. The CDR3, as DNA: TGCGCCAGCCGATACGAGGGGGCCTACAATGAGCAGTTCTTC.

V is TRBV27 and J is TRBJ2-1, with 7 nucleotides matching TRBD2. The ends lost 0 bases at V and 7 bases at J; junction bases unmatched: 9. This CDR3 has 16 amino acids. Germline V lookup: CDR1 MNHEY, CDR2 SMNVEV (reference sequence). CDR3 loop: CASSLSGGEGQNEQFF. CDR3 sequence (DNA): TGTGCCAGCAGTTTATCGGGGGGGGAGGGCCAGAATGAGCAGTTCTTC.

The chain joins TRBV11-3 to TRBJ2-1; D unresolved. Germline loops: CDR1 SGHNT, CDR2 YENEEA. Trimming took off 3 bases at V and 7 bases at J, with 13 bases between the two ends. CDR3 length: 14 amino acids. The DNA for the CDR3 is TGTGCCAGCAGCTTTGGTAGTCTACAGAATGAGCAGTTCTTC. This codes for CASSFGSLQNEQFF.

The V call is TRBV15, the J call TRBJ2-5; TRBD2 might be the D (5 bases). The J call may be in error: the DNA end matches TRBJ2-7 better. This CDR3 is built from 15 residues. Germline V gives CDR1 LNHNV, CDR2 YYDKDF (reference sequence). For the CDR3, the DNA is TGTGCCACCAGCAGAGATCTTGAGGCGACTAACGAGCAGTACTTC. This encodes CATSRDLEATNEQYF.

This clone has only a few counts. V gene TRBV6-1 combines with J gene TRBJ2-5; 7 nucleotides agree with TRBD1. This CDR3 has 15 residues. V lost 2 bases and J lost 1; bases outside the gene matches: 4. The V gene's germline CDR1 is MNHNS and CDR2 SASEGT. The CDR3 protein is CASSERNRGQETQYF. The CDR3 DNA is TGTGCCAGCAGTGAACGTAACAGGGGCCAAGAGACCCAGTACTTC.

The V gene is TRBV11-3, the J gene TRBJ2-3, with D perhaps matching TRBD2 (6 bases). The CDR3 loop spans 16 amino acids. CDR1 is SGHNT and CDR2 is YENEEA in the germline V gene. With 1 base removed from V and 4 bases from J, the gap between germline ends came to 15 bases. The CDR3 is CASSLVASAVADTQYF. CDR3 nucleotides: TGTGCCAGCAGCTTAGTGGCTAGCGCCGTCGCAGATACGCAGTATTTT.

The chain joins TRBV4-2 to TRBJ2-7; 13 nucleotides line up with TRBD2. V dropped 4 bases and J dropped 6; count of bases not matched to a gene: 6. This CDR3 is 15 amino acids long. CDR1 LGHNA and CDR2 YNFKEQ come from the germline V gene. CDR3 nucleotides: TGTGCCAGCAGCCCACGGACTAGCGGGAGACTCGAGCAGTACTTC. It translates to CASSPRTSGRLEQYF.

This clone was found a few times. The rearrangement links TRBV7-9 to TRBJ2-5; D is possibly TRBD2 (6 bases). Germline loops: CDR1 SEHNR, CDR2 FQNEAQ (reference sequence). V was clipped by 5 bases and J by 4 bases, with 14 bases between them. The CDR3 runs 14 residues. This chain's CDR3 is CASSPGGAVETQYF. For the CDR3, the DNA is TGTGCCAGCAGCCCCGGAGGGGCTGTAGAGACCCAGTACTTC.

This clone occurred a few times. The rearrangement uses TRBV6-5 and TRBJ2-3; TRBD2 matches 9 bases. The CDR3 sequence is 15 residues long. The V gene end was trimmed by 6 bases and the J gene end by 4 bases; junction bases not matched to a gene: 8. CDR1 is MNHEY, CDR2 SVGAGI, per germline. CDR3 residues: CASRELAGKADTQYF. The CDR3, as DNA: TGTGCCAGCAGGGAGCTAGCGGGAAAAGCAGATACGCAGTATTTT.

Only one count was recorded for this clone. This chain joins TRBV11-2 and TRBJ2-1; TRBD1 matches at 10 bases. The CDR3 consists of 15 residues. The V gene's germline CDR1 is SGHAT and CDR2 FQNNGV. The ends lost 6 bases at V and 7 bases at J; junction bases unmatched: 9. The CDR3 spells CASRLPGQGRNEQFF. CDR3 DNA: TGTGCCAGCAGACTCCCGGGACAGGGGAGGAATGAGCAGTTCTTC.

The chain joins TRBV25-1 to TRBJ1-2; 9 bases line up with TRBD1. J lost 7 bases, V lost 6 bases, and 6 bases had no gene match. This CDR3 spans 13 amino acids. Germline CDR1 MGHDK, CDR2 SYGVNS. CDR3 in amino acids: CASRDRDRAGYTF. CDR3 nucleotide sequence: TGTGCCAGCAGGGATCGGGACAGGGCTGGCTACACCTTC.